This T cell receptor (beta chain) came from a study of blood T cells in healthy people across ages. Overall study results and limits: A roughly linear age-dependent decrease characterized TCR beta diversity per million T cells.

Trimming took 0 bases from V and 7 from J, leaving 11 bases between them. This CDR3 comprises 15 residues. Germline assignment: CDR1 SGHRS and CDR2 YFSETQ. A second PCR, run for about 6 to 11 cycles, used a sample-barcoded 5' primer plus a J-beta primer mix. Every cDNA was tagged by a template-switch adaptor with 12 random nucleotides. From the 5' RACE reads, TCRdb called clonotypes with MiXCR, one entry per CDR3 protein. The sample records about 800,000 distinct CDR3 sequences, roughly 25% being singletons. On this clonotype itself: Its antigen is unknown.

This sample also appeared in a second study, on T cells of mothers and their children. That work states: The study recruited a few healthy Caucasian mothers and their six children as donors. The entire RNA extract went into cDNA synthesis at approximately 1.5 ug per 15 ul.

The TCR sequence derives from a boy younger than 18 in good health. The V and J genes are TRBV5-1 and TRBJ2-6, with D tentatively TRBD1 (5 bases). The sample taken for sequencing was blood. Here the CDR3 DNA reads TGCGCCAGCAGCTTGGCCATGGGGCTTGCCAACGTCCTGACTTTC. This sequence encodes CASSLAMGLANVLTF.